This T cell receptor beta chain originates from a study of Ad26.COV2.S vaccination and SARS-CoV-2 variants. CDR3 size: 14 residues. The V gene's germline CDR1 is SGDLS and CDR2 YYNGEE. J was trimmed by 1 base and V by 4 bases; bases with no gene match: 1. Documented treatment: roughly 20 received Ad26.COV2.S at low or high dose, single or two shots; several received placebo; per-sample allocation not given. Day 63 following the first vaccine or placebo injection was when the samples were taken. TCRdb's copy holds only in-frame clones and misses some; the assay was immunoSEQ multiplex PCR. Of some 270,000 clones listed, roughly 87% were seen once; the top ten hold about 2.7%.

The rearrangement joins TRBV9 to TRBJ2-2; 7 bases match TRBD1. The sequences come from peripheral blood, collected in a trial of Ad26.COV2.S vaccine versus placebo. The source is a person aged 18-65 years who received the Ad26.COV2.S COVID-19 vaccine or a placebo. The CDR3 spells CASSRTGNTGELFF. For the CDR3, the DNA is TGTGCCAGCAGCCGGACAGGGAACACCGGGGAGCTGTTTTTT.